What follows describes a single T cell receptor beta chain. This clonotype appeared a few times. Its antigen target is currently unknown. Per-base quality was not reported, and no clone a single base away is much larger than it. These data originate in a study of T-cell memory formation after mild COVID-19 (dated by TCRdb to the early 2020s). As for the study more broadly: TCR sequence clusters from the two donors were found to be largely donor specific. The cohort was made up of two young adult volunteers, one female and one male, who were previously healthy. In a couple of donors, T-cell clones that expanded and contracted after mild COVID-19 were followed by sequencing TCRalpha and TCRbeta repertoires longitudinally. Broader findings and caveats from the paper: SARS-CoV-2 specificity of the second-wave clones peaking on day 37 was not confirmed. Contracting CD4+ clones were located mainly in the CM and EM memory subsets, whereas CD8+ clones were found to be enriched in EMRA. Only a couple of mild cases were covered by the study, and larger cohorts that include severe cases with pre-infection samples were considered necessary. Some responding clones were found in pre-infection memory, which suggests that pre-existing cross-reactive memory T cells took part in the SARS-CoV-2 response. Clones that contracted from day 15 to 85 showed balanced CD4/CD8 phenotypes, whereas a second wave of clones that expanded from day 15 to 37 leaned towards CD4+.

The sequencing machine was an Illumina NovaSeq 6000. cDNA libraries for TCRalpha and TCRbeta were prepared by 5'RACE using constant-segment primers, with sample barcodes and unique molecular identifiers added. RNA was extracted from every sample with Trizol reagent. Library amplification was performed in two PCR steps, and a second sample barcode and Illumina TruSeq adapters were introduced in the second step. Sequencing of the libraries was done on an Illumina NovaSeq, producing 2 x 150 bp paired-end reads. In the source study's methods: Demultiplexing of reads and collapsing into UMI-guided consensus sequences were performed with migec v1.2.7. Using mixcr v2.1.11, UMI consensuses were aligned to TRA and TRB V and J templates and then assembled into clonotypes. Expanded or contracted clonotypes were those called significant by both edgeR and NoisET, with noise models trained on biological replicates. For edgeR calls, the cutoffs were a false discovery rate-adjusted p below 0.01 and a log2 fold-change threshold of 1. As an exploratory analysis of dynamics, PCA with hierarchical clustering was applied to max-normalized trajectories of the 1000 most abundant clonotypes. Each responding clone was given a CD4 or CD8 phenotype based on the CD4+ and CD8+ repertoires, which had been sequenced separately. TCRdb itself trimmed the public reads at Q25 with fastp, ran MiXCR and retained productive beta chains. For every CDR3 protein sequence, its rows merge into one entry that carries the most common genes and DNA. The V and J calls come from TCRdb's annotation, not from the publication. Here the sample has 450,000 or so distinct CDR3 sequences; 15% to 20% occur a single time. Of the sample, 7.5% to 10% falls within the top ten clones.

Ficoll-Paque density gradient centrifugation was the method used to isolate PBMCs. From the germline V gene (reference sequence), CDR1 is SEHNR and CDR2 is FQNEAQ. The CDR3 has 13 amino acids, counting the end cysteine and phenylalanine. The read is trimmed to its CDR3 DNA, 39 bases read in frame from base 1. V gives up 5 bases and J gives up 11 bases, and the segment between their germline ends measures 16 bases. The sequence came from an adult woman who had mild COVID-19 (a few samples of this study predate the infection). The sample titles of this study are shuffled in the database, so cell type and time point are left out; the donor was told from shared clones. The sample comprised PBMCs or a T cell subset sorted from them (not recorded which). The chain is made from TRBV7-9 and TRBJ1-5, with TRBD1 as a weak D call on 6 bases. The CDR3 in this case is CASSTPGGGAQHF. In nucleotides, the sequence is TGTGCCAGCAGCACCCCGGGGGGGGGCGCCCAGCATTTT.